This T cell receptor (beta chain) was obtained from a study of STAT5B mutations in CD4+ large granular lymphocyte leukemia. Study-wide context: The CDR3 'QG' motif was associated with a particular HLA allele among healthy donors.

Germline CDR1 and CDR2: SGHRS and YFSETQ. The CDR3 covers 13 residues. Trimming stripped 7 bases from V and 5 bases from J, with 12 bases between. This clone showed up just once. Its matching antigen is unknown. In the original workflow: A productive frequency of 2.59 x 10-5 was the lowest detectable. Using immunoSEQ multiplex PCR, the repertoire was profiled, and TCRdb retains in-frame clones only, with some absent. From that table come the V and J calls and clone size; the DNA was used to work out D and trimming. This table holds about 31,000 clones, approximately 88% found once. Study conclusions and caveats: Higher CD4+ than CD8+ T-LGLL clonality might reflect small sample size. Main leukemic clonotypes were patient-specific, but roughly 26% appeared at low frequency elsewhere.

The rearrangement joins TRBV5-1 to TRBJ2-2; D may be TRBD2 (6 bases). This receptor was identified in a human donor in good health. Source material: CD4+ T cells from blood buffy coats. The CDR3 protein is CASRPGGTGELFF. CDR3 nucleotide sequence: TGCGCCAGCCGCCCCGGAGGGACCGGGGAGCTGTTTTTT.